This TCR beta chain originates from a study of shared clonotypes between healthy human individuals. Across the whole study: Donor ages ranged 18 to 49 years: a couple of women, a few men. Study conclusions and caveats: The study drew on few donors, limiting represented genetic and exposure-history diversity.

CDR1 and CDR2 (germline): LNHDA, SQIVND (reference sequence). CDR3 length: 14 residues. The V gene lost 3 bases and the J gene lost 7 bases, with 13 bases spanning the gap. Clones were sequenced by immunoSEQ multiplex PCR, and TCRdb holds only the in-frame ones, with some missing. The table lists 2 million to 3 million clones, roughly 93% of them singletons, with approximately 0.35% in the top ten. Division of CD4+ cells produced a CD45RA+ naive subset and a CD45RA-negative memory subset. Concerning this clone: Its matching antigen is unknown.

The V gene is TRBV19, the J gene TRBJ2-1; tentative D call: TRBD2 (7 bases). The specimen sequenced was naive CD4+ T cells from PBMCs. Subset meaning: CD45RA+ positively selected. This TCR derives from a man between 18 and 29 years old in good health. Some clones in this sample may be carry-over from other donors' samples. The CDR3 DNA is TGTGCCAGTAGTATTATGGGGAGGGGGAATGAGCAGTTCTTC. Encoded protein: CASSIMGRGNEQFF.